One sample yielded the 4 T cell receptor beta chains listed below, sequenced in a study of cytomegalovirus exposure and HLA in healthy donors. Primers: 60 Vbeta forward and 13 Jbeta reverse. Using immunoSEQ multiplex PCR, the repertoire was profiled, and TCRdb retains in-frame clones only, with some absent. The sample yields fewer than 110,000 clones, around three quarters seen once. The sequenced sample was PBMCs. These receptors all stem from a man aged 45 to 65 in good health and CMV-seropositive.

The chain recombines TRBV11-2 with TRBJ2-7; a possible D gene is TRBD1 (5 bases). Deletions cut 1 base from V and 5 bases from J, with 12 bases between. This CDR3 is built from 14 residues. In germline, CDR1 is SGHAT, CDR2 FQNNGV. CDR3 region: CASSLVSGWDEQYF. The CDR3 nucleotides read TGTGCCAGCAGCTTAGTTTCAGGGTGGGACGAGCAGTACTTC.

This clone has only a few counts. The V and J genes are TRBV30 and TRBJ1-5, with 10 bases identical to TRBD1. Per the germline V gene, CDR1 is GTSNPN and CDR2 is SVGIG (reference sequence). With V trimmed by 7 bases and J by 3 bases, 6 bases remained unmatched. The CDR3 runs 14 residues. CDR3 amino acids: CASSTGGSNQPQHF. The CDR3 DNA reads TGTGCCTCGTCGACAGGGGGCTCCAATCAGCCCCAGCATTTT.

The chain carries TRBV5-1 and TRBJ2-7; 11 bases line up with TRBD1. V dropped 2 bases and J dropped 5; count of bases not matched to a gene: 6. Germline assignment: CDR1 SGHRS and CDR2 YFSETQ. The CDR3 extends over 15 amino acids. The CDR3 coding sequence is TGCGCCAGCAGCTTAGGCCGGACAGGGGGCAACGAGCAGTACTTC. Encoded protein: CASSLGRTGGNEQYF.

The rearrangement links TRBV19 to TRBJ2-3; no clear D. Germline V CDR1 and CDR2: LNHDA, SQIVND (reference sequence). The CDR3 runs to 14 residues. V lost 4 bases and J lost 2, with 10 bases in between. The CDR3 is CASSRRIDTDTQYF. CDR3 nucleotide sequence: TGTGCCAGTAGTAGGCGGATAGACACAGATACGCAGTATTTT. The whole variable domain, remainder taken from reference TRBV19 and TRBJ2-3, is DGGITQSPKYLFRKEGQNVTLSCEQNLNHDAMYWYRQDPGQGLRLIYYSQIVNDFQKGDIAEGYSVSREKKESFPLTVTSAQKNPTAFYLCASSRRIDTDTQYFGPGTRLTVL.